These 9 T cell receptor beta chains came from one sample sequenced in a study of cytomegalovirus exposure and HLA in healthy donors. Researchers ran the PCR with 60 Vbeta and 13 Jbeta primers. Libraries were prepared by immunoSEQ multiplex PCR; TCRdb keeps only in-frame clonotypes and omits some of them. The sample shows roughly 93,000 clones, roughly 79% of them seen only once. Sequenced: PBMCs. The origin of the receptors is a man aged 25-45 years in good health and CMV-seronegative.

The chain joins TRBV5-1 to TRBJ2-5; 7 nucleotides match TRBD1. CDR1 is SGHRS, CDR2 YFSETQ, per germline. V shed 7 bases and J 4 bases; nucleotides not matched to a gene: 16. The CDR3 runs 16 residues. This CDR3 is CASRLTGTAGGETQYF. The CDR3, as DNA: TGCGCCAGCCGCCTCACAGGGACGGCAGGGGGAGAGACCCAGTACTTC.

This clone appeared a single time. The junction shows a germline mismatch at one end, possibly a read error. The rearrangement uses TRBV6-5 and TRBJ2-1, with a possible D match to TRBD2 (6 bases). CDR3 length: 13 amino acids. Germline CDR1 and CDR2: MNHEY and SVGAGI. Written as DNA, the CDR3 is TGTGCCAGCAGTCCCCGGGAGCAACAAGGGATGGTCTTC. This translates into CASSPREQQGMVF.

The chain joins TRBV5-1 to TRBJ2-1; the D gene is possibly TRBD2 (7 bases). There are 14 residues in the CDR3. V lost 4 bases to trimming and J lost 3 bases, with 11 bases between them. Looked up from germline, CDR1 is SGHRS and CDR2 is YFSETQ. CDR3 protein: CASSTGGGYNEQFF. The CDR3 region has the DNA TGCGCCAGCAGCACGGGGGGCGGCTACAATGAGCAGTTCTTC.

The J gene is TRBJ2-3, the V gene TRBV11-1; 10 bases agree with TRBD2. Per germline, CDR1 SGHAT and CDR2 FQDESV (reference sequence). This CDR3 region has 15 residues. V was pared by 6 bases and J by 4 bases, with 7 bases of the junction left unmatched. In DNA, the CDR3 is TGTGCCAGCAGTATTCTAGCGGGAGCCCCAGATACGCAGTATTTT. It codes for CASSILAGAPDTQYF. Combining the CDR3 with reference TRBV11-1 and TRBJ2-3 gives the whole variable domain EAEVAQSPRYKITEKSQAVAFWCDPISGHATLYWYRQILGQGPELLVQFQDESVVDDSQLPKDRFSAERLKGVDSTLKIQPAELGDSAMYLCASSILAGAPDTQYFGPGTRLTVL.

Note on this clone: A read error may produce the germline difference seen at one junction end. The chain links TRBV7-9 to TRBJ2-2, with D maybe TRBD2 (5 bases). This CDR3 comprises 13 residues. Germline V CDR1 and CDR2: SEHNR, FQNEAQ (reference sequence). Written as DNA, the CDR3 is TGTTCCAGCAGCTTATACGGGATCGGGGAGCTGTTTTTT. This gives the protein CSSSLYGIGELFF.

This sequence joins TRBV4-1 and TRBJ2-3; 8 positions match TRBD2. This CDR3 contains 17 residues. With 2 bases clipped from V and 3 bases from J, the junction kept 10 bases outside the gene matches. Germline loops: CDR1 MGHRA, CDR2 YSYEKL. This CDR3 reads CASSQSGLAIQTDTQYF. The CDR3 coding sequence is TGCGCCAGCAGCCAATCAGGACTAGCTATTCAAACAGATACGCAGTATTTT.

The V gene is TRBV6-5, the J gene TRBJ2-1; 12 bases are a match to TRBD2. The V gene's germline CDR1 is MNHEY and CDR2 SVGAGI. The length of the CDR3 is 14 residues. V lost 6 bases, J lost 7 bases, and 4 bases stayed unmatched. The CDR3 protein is CASSLAGGWNEQFF. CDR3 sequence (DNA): TGTGCCAGCAGCCTAGCGGGAGGGTGGAATGAGCAGTTCTTC.

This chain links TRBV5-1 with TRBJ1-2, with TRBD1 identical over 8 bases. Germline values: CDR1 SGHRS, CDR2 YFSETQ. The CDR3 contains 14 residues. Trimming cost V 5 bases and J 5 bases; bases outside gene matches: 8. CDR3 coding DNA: TGCGCCAGCAGACGCGACAGGGGAGGGTATGGCTACACCTTC. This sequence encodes CASRRDRGGYGYTF.

The CDR3 region has the DNA TGTGCCAGCTCACCGGGACAAGTATCCTACGAGCAGTACGTC. Its protein product is CASSPGQVSYEQYV. V is TRBV18 and J is TRBJ2-7, with D tentatively TRBD1 (6 bases). With 3 bases removed from V and 1 base from J, the gap between germline ends came to 10 bases. This CDR3 is built from 14 residues. Germline CDR1 reads KGHSH; CDR2 reads LQKENI.